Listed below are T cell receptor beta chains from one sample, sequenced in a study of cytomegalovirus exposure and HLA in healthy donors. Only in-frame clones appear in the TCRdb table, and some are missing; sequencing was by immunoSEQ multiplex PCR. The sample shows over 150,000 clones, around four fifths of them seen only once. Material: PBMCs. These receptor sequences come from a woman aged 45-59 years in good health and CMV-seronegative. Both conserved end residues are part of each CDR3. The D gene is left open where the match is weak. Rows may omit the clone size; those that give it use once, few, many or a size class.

CDR3 protein: CASSLILGELFF; CDR3 DNA: TGTGCCAGCAGCTTAATCCTCGGGGAGCTGTTTTTT; D gene: .; clone size: .; V gene: TRBV7-9; J gene: TRBJ2-2
CDR3 protein: CASSLDQGSGNTIYF; CDR3 DNA: TGCGCCAGCAGCTTGGACCAGGGGTCCGGAAACACCATATATTTT; D gene: .; clone size: .; V gene: TRBV5-1; J gene: TRBJ1-3
CDR3 protein: CASSYSAGAGANVLTF; CDR3 DNA: TGTGCCAGCAGTTACTCCGCGGGGGCCGGGGCCAACGTCCTGACTTTC; D gene: .; clone size: .; V gene: TRBV6-5; J gene: TRBJ2-6
CDR3 protein: CASSRQSANYGYTF; CDR3 DNA: TGTGCCAGCAGCCGACAGAGTGCTAACTATGGCTACACCTTC; D gene: .; clone size: few; V gene: TRBV14; J gene: TRBJ1-2
CDR3 protein: CASSLNTGPNQPQHF; CDR3 DNA: TGTGCCAGCAGTTTAAATACAGGGCCGAATCAGCCCCAGCATTTT; D gene: .; clone size: .; V gene: TRBV27; J gene: TRBJ1-5
CDR3 protein: CASSWGLAASGELFF; CDR3 DNA: TGTGCCAGCAGCTGGGGACTAGCGGCCTCCGGGGAGCTGTTTTTT; D gene: TRBD2; clone size: .; V gene: TRBV5-4; J gene: TRBJ2-2
CDR3 protein: CASSLRHDLQPQHF; CDR3 DNA: TGTGCCAGCAGTTTACGACACGATCTGCAGCCCCAGCATTTT; D gene: .; clone size: .; V gene: TRBV27; J gene: TRBJ1-5
CDR3 protein: CASSGGTGVTNEKLFF; CDR3 DNA: TGTGCCAGCAGCGGAGGGACAGGGGTAACTAATGAAAAACTGTTTTTT; D gene: TRBD1; clone size: once; V gene: TRBV9; J gene: TRBJ1-4
CDR3 protein: CASRTGGGQETQYF; CDR3 DNA: TGCGCCAGCAGGACGGGAGGGGGTCAAGAGACCCAGTACTTC; D gene: TRBD2; clone size: .; V gene: TRBV5-1; J gene: TRBJ2-5
CDR3 protein: CASSQPRQGAYYGYTF; CDR3 DNA: TGCGCCAGCAGCCAACCCCGACAGGGGGCTTACTATGGCTACACCTTC; D gene: TRBD1; clone size: .; V gene: TRBV4-1; J gene: TRBJ1-2
CDR3 protein: CATGLAGDEQYF; CDR3 DNA: TGTGCCACCGGACTAGCGGGAGATGAGCAGTACTTC; D gene: TRBD2; clone size: .; V gene: TRBV19; J gene: TRBJ2-7
CDR3 protein: CASRTRQIEAPQHF; CDR3 DNA: TGTGCCAGCAGGACTCGGCAGATTGAGGCGCCCCAGCATTTT; D gene: .; clone size: .; V gene: TRBV5-8; J gene: TRBJ1-5
CDR3 protein: CASSPKWGQSLRKNYGYTF; CDR3 DNA: TGTGCCAGTAGTCCAAAATGGGGACAGAGCTTAAGGAAGAACTATGGCTACACCTTC; D gene: TRBD1; clone size: .; V gene: TRBV19; J gene: TRBJ1-2
CDR3 protein: CASSHEILNTGELFF; CDR3 DNA: TGCGCCAGCAGCCATGAGATTTTAAACACCGGGGAGCTGTTTTTT; D gene: .; clone size: .; V gene: TRBV4-3; J gene: TRBJ2-2
CDR3 protein: CAKNPGQGNTEAFF; CDR3 DNA: TGTGCCAAGAATCCGGGACAAGGGAACACTGAAGCTTTCTTT; D gene: .; clone size: .; V gene: TRBV28; J gene: TRBJ1-1
CDR3 protein: CASSPDRGNQPQHF; CDR3 DNA: TGTGCCAGCAGCCCAGACAGGGGCAATCAGCCCCAGCATTTT; D gene: TRBD1; clone size: .; V gene: TRBV7-2; J gene: TRBJ1-5
CDR3 protein: CASRQGTGSYEQYF; CDR3 DNA: TGTGCCAGCAGGCAGGGGACGGGCTCCTACGAGCAGTACTTC; D gene: .; clone size: .; V gene: TRBV6-6; J gene: TRBJ2-7
CDR3 protein: CASSGDVGAGGRNEQFF; CDR3 DNA: TGTGCCAGCAGTGGAGACGTTGGGGCGGGGGGAAGGAATGAGCAGTTCTTC; D gene: TRBD2; clone size: .; V gene: TRBV6-1; J gene: TRBJ2-1
CDR3 protein: CASDTSFAGANVLTF; CDR3 DNA: TGTGCCAGCGACACGTCGTTTGCTGGGGCCAACGTCCTGACTTTC; D gene: .; clone size: .; V gene: TRBV6-6; J gene: TRBJ2-6
CDR3 protein: CSEQGVYEQYF; CDR3 DNA: TGCAGTGAACAGGGCGTCTACGAGCAGTACTTC; D gene: .; clone size: .; V gene: TRBV20-1; J gene: TRBJ2-7
CDR3 protein: CASRDDRPTYGYTF; CDR3 DNA: TGTGCCAGCAGGGATGACAGGCCCACCTATGGCTACACCTTC; D gene: .; clone size: .; V gene: TRBV2; J gene: TRBJ1-2
CDR3 protein: CASSRDRGTDTQYF; CDR3 DNA: TGTGCCAGCAGCCGAGACAGGGGCACAGATACGCAGTATTTT; D gene: TRBD1; clone size: .; V gene: TRBV7-2; J gene: TRBJ2-3
CDR3 protein: CASSVTGGESQYF; CDR3 DNA: TGTGCCAGCAGTGTCACAGGGGGAGAGTCCCAGTACTTC; D gene: TRBD1; clone size: .; V gene: TRBV6-1; J gene: TRBJ2-5
CDR3 protein: CASASPGPVGVSTDTQYF; CDR3 DNA: TGTGCCAGCGCGAGTCCGGGTCCCGTTGGAGTGAGCACAGATACGCAGTATTTT; D gene: .; clone size: .; V gene: TRBV28; J gene: TRBJ2-3
CDR3 protein: CASSSPQGRAFF; CDR3 DNA: TGTGCCAGCAGTTCTCCCCAGGGTCGAGCTTTCTTT; D gene: .; clone size: .; V gene: TRBV27; J gene: TRBJ1-1
CDR3 protein: CASRPGLVRTEAFF; CDR3 DNA: TGTGCCAGCAGGCCGGGACTAGTTCGGACTGAAGCTTTCTTT; D gene: .; clone size: .; V gene: TRBV2; J gene: TRBJ1-1
CDR3 protein: CASSPRRDSYEQYF; CDR3 DNA: TGTGCCAGCAGCCCCCGGCGGGACTCCTACGAGCAGTACTTC; D gene: .; clone size: .; V gene: TRBV5-6; J gene: TRBJ2-7
CDR3 protein: CASSTRDRDEQYF; CDR3 DNA: TGTGCCAGCAGTACCCGAGACAGGGACGAGCAGTACTTC; D gene: TRBD1; clone size: .; V gene: TRBV28; J gene: TRBJ2-7
CDR3 protein: CASSYATGQGPTNEKLFF; CDR3 DNA: TGTGCCAGCAGTTACGCAACGGGACAGGGCCCAACTAATGAAAAACTGTTTTTT; D gene: TRBD1; clone size: few; V gene: TRBV6-7; J gene: TRBJ1-4
CDR3 protein: CASSFLVAGGNIQYF; CDR3 DNA: TGTGCCAGCAGCTTTCTCGTAGCGGGCGGAAACATTCAGTACTTC; D gene: TRBD2; clone size: once; V gene: TRBV7-9; J gene: TRBJ2-4
CDR3 protein: CAIRSPGQGGETQYF; CDR3 DNA: TGTGCCATCAGATCCCCGGGACAGGGGGGAGAGACCCAGTACTTC; D gene: TRBD1; clone size: .; V gene: TRBV10-3; J gene: TRBJ2-5
CDR3 protein: CASSPGTLIVRGEKLFF; CDR3 DNA: TGTGCCAGCAGCCCCGGGACATTGATTGTGAGGGGTGAAAAACTGTTTTTT; D gene: .; clone size: .; V gene: TRBV7-9; J gene: TRBJ1-4
CDR3 protein: CASQFDGSTDTQYF; CDR3 DNA: TGTGCCAGTCAGTTTGACGGGAGCACAGATACGCAGTATTTT; D gene: .; clone size: .; V gene: TRBV27; J gene: TRBJ2-3
CDR3 protein: CASSPTGGLWNEQFF; CDR3 DNA: TGTGCCAGCAGTCCAACGGGGGGCCTCTGGAATGAGCAGTTCTTC; D gene: .; clone size: .; V gene: TRBV28; J gene: TRBJ2-1
CDR3 protein: CASSPQGASHTGELFF; CDR3 DNA: TGTGCCAGCTCACCACAGGGGGCAAGTCACACCGGGGAGCTGTTTTTT; D gene: TRBD1; clone size: once; V gene: TRBV18; J gene: TRBJ2-2
CDR3 protein: CASSFRGTTALPDTQYF; CDR3 DNA: TGTGCCAGCAGTTTTCGCGGGACCACAGCCCTTCCCGATACGCAGTATTTT; D gene: .; clone size: .; V gene: TRBV27; J gene: TRBJ2-3
CDR3 protein: CASSTGTSGNNEQFF; CDR3 DNA: TGTGCCAGCAGTACCGGGACTAGCGGAAACAATGAGCAGTTCTTC; D gene: TRBD2; clone size: once; V gene: TRBV11-2; J gene: TRBJ2-1
CDR3 protein: CASSESWGQVETQYF; CDR3 DNA: TGTGCCAGCAGTGAATCCTGGGGGCAGGTAGAGACCCAGTACTTC; D gene: .; clone size: .; V gene: TRBV2; J gene: TRBJ2-5
CDR3 protein: CASSLFKGSEQYF; CDR3 DNA: TGTGCCAGCAGCTTGTTTAAGGGGTCGGAGCAGTACTTC; D gene: .; clone size: .; V gene: TRBV5-8; J gene: TRBJ2-7
CDR3 protein: CASSTPGQSYEQYF; CDR3 DNA: TGCGCCAGCAGCACGCCGGGACAGTCCTACGAGCAGTACTTC; D gene: TRBD1; clone size: .; V gene: TRBV5-1; J gene: TRBJ2-7
CDR3 protein: CASSPPGIRDTEAFF; CDR3 DNA: TGTGCCAGCAGCCCGCCCGGGATTAGGGACACTGAAGCTTTCTTT; D gene: .; clone size: .; V gene: TRBV5-6; J gene: TRBJ1-1
CDR3 protein: CASSTMGRGYNEQFF; CDR3 DNA: TGTGCCAGTAGTACAATGGGGAGAGGGTACAATGAGCAGTTCTTC; D gene: .; clone size: .; V gene: TRBV19; J gene: TRBJ2-1
CDR3 protein: CASSDAGRTGYNSPLHF; CDR3 DNA: TGTGCCAGCAGTGATGCCGGACGGACAGGATATAATTCACCCCTCCACTTT; D gene: TRBD1; clone size: .; V gene: TRBV6-1; J gene: TRBJ1-6
CDR3 protein: CASSPIRDKIYGYTF; CDR3 DNA: TGTGCCAGCAGTCCGATCCGGGACAAGATCTATGGCTACACCTTC; D gene: .; clone size: few; V gene: TRBV28; J gene: TRBJ1-2
CDR3 protein: CASSLRQNTEAFF; CDR3 DNA: TGTGCCAGCAGCCTCCGACAGAACACTGAAGCTTTCTTT; D gene: .; clone size: .; V gene: TRBV6-5; J gene: TRBJ1-1
CDR3 protein: CASSLRRGTGASGANVLTF; CDR3 DNA: TGTGCCAGCAGTCTACGAAGGGGGACAGGGGCTTCTGGGGCCAACGTCCTGACTTTC; D gene: TRBD1; clone size: .; V gene: TRBV27; J gene: TRBJ2-6
CDR3 protein: CASSLELTSGGLETQYF; CDR3 DNA: TGTGCCAGCAGCTTGGAATTGACTAGCGGGGGCCTAGAGACCCAGTACTTC; D gene: TRBD2; clone size: .; V gene: TRBV5-4; J gene: TRBJ2-5
CDR3 protein: CASSPPSGSSYEQYF; CDR3 DNA: TGTGCCAGCTCACCACCGAGCGGGAGCTCCTACGAGCAGTACTTC; D gene: TRBD2; clone size: .; V gene: TRBV18; J gene: TRBJ2-7
CDR3 protein: CASSYLGQGYEQYF; CDR3 DNA: TGTGCCAGCAGTTACCTAGGACAGGGGTACGAGCAGTACTTC; D gene: TRBD1; clone size: .; V gene: TRBV6-6; J gene: TRBJ2-7
CDR3 protein: CAWSLRGGLPGNTIYF; CDR3 DNA: TGTGCCTGGAGTCTCCGGGGGGGGCTACCGGGAAACACCATATATTTT; D gene: .; clone size: few; V gene: TRBV30; J gene: TRBJ1-3
CDR3 protein: CASAGTGNTEAFF; CDR3 DNA: TGTGCCAGCGCCGGTACAGGGAACACTGAAGCTTTCTTT; D gene: .; clone size: .; V gene: TRBV18; J gene: TRBJ1-1
CDR3 protein: CAILGARGTEAFF; CDR3 DNA: TGTGCCATCCTAGGGGCCCGGGGGACTGAAGCTTTCTTT; D gene: .; clone size: .; V gene: TRBV27; J gene: TRBJ1-1
CDR3 protein: CASSFSSGTVSYEQYF; CDR3 DNA: TGTGCCAGCAGTTTTTCCTCTGGGACAGTCTCCTACGAGCAGTACTTC; D gene: TRBD1; clone size: .; V gene: TRBV27; J gene: TRBJ2-7
CDR3 protein: CASSRTGTYEQYF; CDR3 DNA: TGTGCCAGCAGTAGGACAGGGACCTACGAGCAGTACTTC; D gene: TRBD1; clone size: .; V gene: TRBV27; J gene: TRBJ2-7
CDR3 protein: CATSRPNTGELFF; CDR3 DNA: TGTGCCACCAGCAGACCTAATACCGGGGAGCTGTTTTTT; D gene: .; clone size: few; V gene: TRBV15; J gene: TRBJ2-2
CDR3 protein: CASSQRPGQETQYF; CDR3 DNA: TGTGCCAGCAGTCAGCGGCCAGGTCAAGAGACCCAGTACTTC; D gene: .; clone size: few; V gene: TRBV2; J gene: TRBJ2-5
CDR3 protein: CASPLFRDRSAGANVLTF; CDR3 DNA: TGTGCCAGCCCTCTATTCCGTGACAGGTCCGCTGGGGCCAACGTCCTGACTTTC; D gene: .; clone size: .; V gene: TRBV7-9; J gene: TRBJ2-6
CDR3 protein: CASSEIRDSWDTQYF; CDR3 DNA: TGTGCCAGCAGCGAGATTCGGGACAGCTGGGATACGCAGTATTTT; D gene: TRBD1; clone size: .; V gene: TRBV7-2; J gene: TRBJ2-3
CDR3 protein: CASSLYQGGGTGELFF; CDR3 DNA: TGTGCCAGCAGCTTATATCAGGGAGGGGGCACCGGGGAGCTGTTTTTT; D gene: .; clone size: .; V gene: TRBV7-8; J gene: TRBJ2-2
CDR3 protein: CASNSVSWQPQHF; CDR3 DNA: TGTGCCAGCAACTCTGTGAGTTGGCAGCCCCAGCATTTT; D gene: .; clone size: .; V gene: TRBV28; J gene: TRBJ1-5